This note documents a single T cell receptor beta chain sequence. Only in-frame clones appear in the TCRdb table, and some are missing; sequencing was by immunoSEQ multiplex PCR. The sample includes about 48,000 clones, 80% to 85% of them seen just once. This record belongs to a study of OX40 agonist ivuxolimab in advanced cancers. The CDR3 length is 16 residues. V dropped 2 bases and J dropped 5; count of bases not matched to a gene: 4. Germline CDR1 and CDR2: SGHNT and YYREEE (reference sequence). This sequence originates from an adult with an advanced solid tumor such as melanoma, head and neck, liver or kidney cancer. The chain combines TRBV5-4 with TRBJ2-1, with 13 bases that match TRBD2. Source: CD4+ or CD8+ T cells sorted from blood, taken in a trial of the OX40 agonist ivuxolimab. In DNA, the CDR3 is TGTGCCAGCAGCTTCCCACTAGCGGGAGGGGACAATGAGCAGTTCTTC. Translating it yields CASSFPLAGGDNEQFF.